Described below is a single T cell receptor beta chain sequence and its context. This entry belongs to a study of T cells after somatic rescue of genetic block. Trimming stripped 7 bases from V and 4 bases from J, with 7 bases between. This CDR3 is built from 11 residues. Germline V gives CDR1 MDHEN, CDR2 SYDVKM. Using immunoSEQ multiplex PCR, the repertoire was profiled, and TCRdb retains in-frame clones only, with some absent. The sample lists 60,000 to 75,000 clones, 90% to 95% occurring once. V is TRBV28 and J is TRBJ1-2; D unresolved. The receptor comes from a man between 40 and 49 years old. The sequencing input was peripheral blood mononuclear cells (PBMCs). CDR3 nucleotide sequence: TGTGCCAGCACATCCTTCTATGGCTACACCTTC. This encodes CASTSFYGYTF.